A single sample is the source of the 27 T cell receptor beta chains below, sequenced in a study of T cell repertoires in cytomegalovirus infection. Each CDR3 protein gets one entry after TCRdb re-called the reads with MiXCR. The sample has fewer than 350,000 distinct CDR3 sequences; roughly a sixth are singletons. The material sequenced was PBMCs. The source of these receptors is a human donor in good health (CMV status not recorded). Some clones in this sample may be carry-over from other donors' samples.

This chain connects TRBV28 to TRBJ1-5, with a possible D match to TRBD1 (5 bases). V lost 6 bases to trimming and J lost 0 bases, with 12 bases between them. The germline CDR1 and CDR2 sequences are MDHEN and SYDVKM. There are 15 residues in the CDR3. DNA for the CDR3: TGTGCCAGCAGCCCAGGGCCAGTTAGCAATCAGCCCCAGCATTTT. Protein product: CASSPGPVSNQPQHF.

The table lists this clonotype with many counts. The chain joins TRBV7-8 to TRBJ2-3; D is unresolved. There are 15 residues in the CDR3. Germline V gives CDR1 SGHVS, CDR2 FQNEAQ. The germline V and J ends were trimmed by 2 bases and 2 bases, with 11 bases remaining between them. The CDR3 sequence is CASSLSGLDTDTQYF. DNA for the CDR3: TGTGCCAGCAGCTTATCTGGGCTCGACACAGATACGCAGTATTTT.

This clonotype showed up many times. The chain combines TRBV7-2 with TRBJ1-1, with D possibly matching TRBD1 (6 bases). V was trimmed by 11 bases and J by 2 bases, leaving 18 bases between them. Per germline, CDR1 SGHTA and CDR2 FQGNSA. There are 14 residues in the CDR3. The CDR3 loop is CAGVLGGSNTEAFF. In DNA, the CDR3 is TGTGCCGGGGTGTTAGGGGGATCAAACACTGAAGCTTTCTTT.

This clonotype showed up just a few times. The rearrangement joins TRBV11-2 to TRBJ1-4; a possible D gene is TRBD1 (5 bases). The CDR3 sequence is 15 residues long. Trimming left V 5 bases short and J 9 bases short, with 19 bases between. Germline CDR1 SGHAT, CDR2 FQNNGV. The CDR3 reads CASSRSGTSDKKLFF. CDR3 DNA sequence: TGTGCCAGCAGCCGATCCGGGACGTCAGACAAAAAACTGTTTTTT. The whole variable domain, remainder taken from reference TRBV11-2 and TRBJ1-4, is EAGVAQSPRYKIIEKRQSVAFWCNPISGHATLYWYQQILGQGPKLLIQFQNNGVVDDSQLPKDRFSAERLKGVDSTLKIQPAKLEDSAVYLCASSRSGTSDKKLFFGSGTQLSVL.

This clonotype has at least ten counts. This chain connects TRBV6-6 to TRBJ1-5, with D uncertain. This CDR3 contains 14 residues. Trimming stripped 6 bases from V and 0 bases from J, with 9 bases between. The V gene's germline CDR1 is MNHNY and CDR2 SVGAGI (reference sequence). CDR3 region: CASSRPSSNQPQHF. The CDR3 DNA follows: TGTGCCAGCAGCCGACCTAGTAGCAATCAGCCCCAGCATTTT.

This chain joins TRBV4-2 and TRBJ2-7, with D perhaps TRBD2 (6 bases). The CDR3 extends over 16 amino acids. Trimming cost V 0 bases and J 4 bases, with 16 bases left between them. Germline lookup yields CDR1 LGHNA and CDR2 YNFKEQ. This CDR3 reads CASSQDRGGAGYEQYF. CDR3 in DNA: TGTGCCAGCAGCCAAGATCGGGGCGGGGCGGGATACGAGCAGTACTTC.

In its sample, this clonotype was seen many times. V usage is TRBV4-1 and J usage is TRBJ2-3; tentative D call: TRBD2 (6 bases). Germline V lookup: CDR1 MGHRA, CDR2 YSYEKL. V lost 2 bases and J lost 6, with 15 bases in between. The CDR3 is 15 residues long. The CDR3 DNA sequence: TGCGCCAGCAGCCAATACCTCGGGACTCCGGATACGCAGTATTTT. This codes for CASSQYLGTPDTQYF.

The J gene is TRBJ1-2, the V gene TRBV7-9; no definite D call. The germline V and J ends were trimmed by 3 bases and 1 base, with 6 bases remaining between them. Germline V CDR1 and CDR2: SEHNR, FQNEAQ (reference sequence). CDR3 length equals 13 residues. This chain's CDR3 is CASSLEYNYGYTF. As DNA, the CDR3 is TGTGCCAGCAGCTTGGAGTATAACTATGGCTACACCTTC. Together with reference TRBV7-9 and TRBJ1-2, the CDR3 gives the full variable domain: DTGVSQNPRHKITKRGQNVTFRCDPISEHNRLYWYRQTLGQGPEFLTYFQNEAQLEKSRLLSDRFSAERPKGSFSTLEIQRTEQGDSAMYLCASSLEYNYGYTFGSGTRLTVV.

Here the CDR3 DNA reads TGTGCCAGCAGTGTGACTAGCGGGGGAGCTCTTTACAATGAGCAGTTCTTC. It codes for CASSVTSGGALYNEQFF. The V and J genes are TRBV2 and TRBJ2-1, with TRBD2 identical over 12 bases. In germline, CDR1 is SNHLY, CDR2 FYNNEI. The CDR3 runs to 17 residues. V shed 4 bases, J shed 4 bases, and the junction held 8 bases outside the gene matches.

This clonotype was observed a few times. V gene TRBV6-1 combines with J gene TRBJ2-5, with 7 bases lining up with TRBD1. The CDR3 is 14 residues long. CDR1 is MNHNS, CDR2 SASEGT, per germline. The V gene end was trimmed by 8 bases and the J gene end by 3 bases; junction bases not matched to a gene: 9. The CDR3 DNA reads TGTGCCAGCCTATACTATGGACAGGAAGAGACCCAGTACTTC. This codes for CASLYYGQEETQYF.

In its sample, this clonotype was seen a few times. This chain links TRBV28 with TRBJ1-4; D may be TRBD1 (6 bases). The CDR3 has 16 residues. Per germline, CDR1 MDHEN and CDR2 SYDVKM. V was clipped by 7 bases and J by 2 bases, with 17 bases between them. The CDR3 protein is CASTANPQGTNEKLFF. The DNA of the CDR3 is TGTGCCAGCACCGCGAACCCCCAGGGGACTAATGAAAAACTGTTTTTT.

The sample holds a few counts of this clonotype. The gene calls are TRBV6-1 and TRBJ1-5, with D perhaps TRBD1 (6 bases). Germline assignment: CDR1 MNHNS and CDR2 SASEGT. The ends were cut back, 6 bases at V and 7 bases at J, with 16 bases in the middle. The CDR3 loop spans 14 amino acids. CDR3 sequence (DNA): TGTGCCAGCAGCACTTACAGGGTTTCCCAGCCCCAGCATTTT. It yields the protein CASSTYRVSQPQHF.

V usage is TRBV6-2 or TRBV6-3 and J usage is TRBJ1-5, with TRBD1 matching 7 bases. Unmatched junction bases numbered 10, after V lost 8 bases and J lost 3 bases. CDR3 length: 15 residues. The germline V gene has CDR1 MNHEY and CDR2 SVGEGT. The CDR3 DNA sequence: TGTGCCAGCGGGCGACAGGGACTTTCCAATCAGCCCCAGCATTTT. Its translation: CASGRQGLSNQPQHF.

This clonotype appeared many times. The chain is built from TRBV7-6 and TRBJ1-5; D gene uncertain. The V gene's germline CDR1 is SGHVS and CDR2 FNYEAQ. The CDR3 spans 13 residues. Trimming removed 4 bases at V and 2 bases at J, with 6 bases between. This CDR3 is CASSSGGNQPQHF. The CDR3 DNA reads as TGTGCCAGCAGCTCTGGGGGCAATCAGCCCCAGCATTTT.

This clonotype turned up a few times. This chain links TRBV29-1 with TRBJ2-7; D unresolved. With 5 bases removed from V and 0 bases from J, the gap between germline ends came to 11 bases. CDR3 length equals 13 residues. CDR1 SQVTM and CDR2 ANQGSEA come from the germline V gene. The CDR3 DNA reads as TGCAGCGTTTTTGAGGAACCCTCCTACGAGCAGTACTTC. Translating gives CSVFEEPSYEQYF.

This clonotype came up a few times. The V call is TRBV6-6, the J call TRBJ2-2; 7 bases fit TRBD1. CDR1 and CDR2 (germline): MNHNY, SVGAGI (reference sequence). The V gene end was trimmed by 4 bases and the J gene end by 1 base; junction bases not matched to a gene: 3. The CDR3 contains 15 residues. The DNA of the CDR3 is TGTGCCAGCAGTTGGACAGGCCTGAACACCGGGGAGCTGTTTTTT. This encodes CASSWTGLNTGELFF.

This clonotype was counted at least ten times. The V gene is TRBV7-8, the J gene TRBJ1-2; unclear D gene. The CDR3 loop spans 15 amino acids. Germline V gives CDR1 SGHVS, CDR2 FQNEAQ. V was clipped by 1 base and J by 0 bases, with 9 bases between them. The CDR3 is CASSLDRGANYGYTF. The CDR3 DNA reads TGTGCCAGCAGCTTAGATCGGGGTGCTAACTATGGCTACACCTTC.

There are many counts of this clonotype. V gene TRBV7-2 combines with J gene TRBJ1-3; D might be TRBD1 (6 bases). The V gene lost 3 bases and the J gene lost 3 bases, with 9 bases spanning the gap. CDR3 size: 14 residues. The germline CDR1 and CDR2 sequences are SGHTA and FQGNSA. For the CDR3, the DNA is TGTGCCAGCAGCTTGAAGACAGGTGGAAACACCATATATTTT. Protein: CASSLKTGGNTIYF.

The V and J genes are TRBV28 and TRBJ2-1; 9 bases match TRBD2. The trim removed 3 bases at V and 0 bases at J, leaving 6 bases unmatched. The CDR3 is 17 amino acids. Germline assignment: CDR1 MDHEN and CDR2 SYDVKM. Here the CDR3 reads CASSLSGGFSSYNEQFF. Written as DNA, the CDR3 is TGTGCCAGCAGTTTGAGCGGGGGGTTCAGCTCCTACAATGAGCAGTTCTTC.

This clonotype was recorded many times. Mismatch with germline at one junction end may stem from a read error. The rearrangement uses TRBV7-7 and TRBJ2-1; perhaps TRBD2 as D (5 bases). This CDR3 spans 14 amino acids. Germline lookup yields CDR1 SSHAT and CDR2 FNYEAQ (reference sequence). The CDR3 nucleotides read TGTGCTAGCAGCGCGTACGGGGTCTACAATGAGCAGTTCTTC. It is translated as CASSAYGVYNEQFF.

This clonotype has a count of ten or more. The chain couples TRBV6-2 or TRBV6-3 to TRBJ2-1; D not resolved. Germline V lookup: CDR1 MNHEY, CDR2 SVGEGT. The CDR3 is 12 residues long. V gave up 6 bases and J gave up 0 bases, with 3 bases separating them. The CDR3 region is CASRVSYNEQFF. The CDR3 coding sequence is TGTGCCAGCAGAGTCTCCTACAATGAGCAGTTCTTC.

The chain couples TRBV6-2 or TRBV6-3 to TRBJ1-5; D is unresolved. This CDR3 region has 16 residues. Trimming cost V 2 bases and J 6 bases, with 17 bases left between them. Germline assignment: CDR1 MNHEY and CDR2 SVGEGT. The CDR3, as DNA: TGTGCCAGCAGTTACGGTCAGCACCCAGCAGGTCAGCCCCAGCATTTT. As protein: CASSYGQHPAGQPQHF.

This clonotype appeared once. The chain employs TRBV6-2 or TRBV6-3 and TRBJ1-5, with D unresolved. Germline V lookup: CDR1 MNHEY, CDR2 SVGEGT. Trimming cost V 7 bases and J 5 bases, with 6 bases left between them. There are 11 residues in the CDR3. CDR3 loop: CASKGDQPQHF. The CDR3 DNA is TGTGCCAGCAAGGGTGATCAGCCCCAGCATTTT.

The sample holds many counts of this clonotype. This chain uses TRBV7-2 with TRBJ1-5; D is unresolved. The CDR3 totals 15 residues. In germline, CDR1 is SGHTA, CDR2 FQGNSA. V was pared by 2 bases and J by 3 bases, with 11 bases between. The CDR3 sequence: CASSLSYMVNQPQHF. The CDR3 region has the DNA TGTGCCAGCAGCTTATCGTACATGGTCAATCAGCCCCAGCATTTT.

This clonotype was seen repeatedly, ten times or more. This sequence joins TRBV7-6 and TRBJ1-1, with 9 bases identical to TRBD1. CDR3 size: 15 residues. Germline CDR1 reads SGHVS; CDR2 reads FNYEAQ. V lost 4 bases and J lost 0; bases outside the gene matches: 3. The CDR3 region is CASSSQGAMNTEAFF. The CDR3 DNA is TGTGCCAGCAGCTCACAGGGGGCCATGAACACTGAAGCTTTCTTT.

The chain links TRBV9 to TRBJ2-1; 9 bases match TRBD2. Germline V CDR1 and CDR2: SGDLS, YYNGEE. The CDR3 length is 15 residues. Germline trimming cut 2 bases from V and 7 bases from J; bases unmatched to any gene: 7. CDR3 DNA: TGTGCCAGCAGCGTGTCGCTAGCGGGGAGAAATGAGCAGTTCTTC. This codes for CASSVSLAGRNEQFF.

This clonotype was seen a few times. V gene TRBV2 combines with J gene TRBJ2-7, with TRBD1 matching over 12 bases. The CDR3 contains 15 residues. The J segment lost 3 bases and the V segment lost 3 bases, leaving 3 bases of the junction unmatched. CDR1 SNHLY and CDR2 FYNNEI come from the germline V gene. CDR3 loop: CASSEGQGAIYEQYF. As DNA, the CDR3 is TGTGCCAGCAGTGAGGGACAGGGGGCTATCTACGAGCAGTACTTC. Filled out from reference TRBV2 and TRBJ2-7, the complete variable domain reads EPEVTQTPSHQVTQMGQEVILRCVPISNHLYFYWYRQILGQKVEFLVSFYNNEISEKSEIFDDQFSVERPDGSNFTLKIRSTKLEDSAMYFCASSEGQGAIYEQYFGPGTRLTVT.